The entry below describes one TCR beta chain. Its target is unknown. Trimming at V came to 2 bases and at J to 4 bases, leaving 15 bases not matched to a gene. The CDR3 is 18 amino acids. Germline-derived CDR1 and CDR2 are DFQATT and SNEGSKA (reference sequence). The data were taken from a study of T-cell memory formation after mild COVID-19. As for the study in general: Each donor largely had its own TCR clusters.

The study's findings and limits: Mostly located in CM and EM were contracting CD4+ clones, with contracting CD8+ clones located in EMRA. Later expanders leaned CD4+, whereas day 15 to 85 contracting clones were balanced CD4/CD8.

The 5'RACE method, run with constant-segment primers, produced TCR alpha and TCR beta cDNA libraries (carrying sample barcodes and UMIs). TCRdb processed the 5' RACE reads anew with MiXCR; each CDR3 protein has one entry. The sample shows more than 110,000 distinct CDR3 sequences, roughly a quarter of them seen only once. The source of this sequence is an adult woman who had mild COVID-19 (a few samples of this study predate the infection). Cell type and time point are not known. The source material was PBMCs or a T cell subset sorted from them (not recorded which). This sequence joins TRBV20-1 and TRBJ1-1; the match to TRBD1 covers 11 bases. This CDR3 is CSARSLILSGTGGTEAFF. The DNA for the CDR3 is TGCAGTGCTAGATCCCTCATTCTTTCCGGGACAGGGGGCACTGAAGCTTTCTTT.